Each of the 6 T cell receptor beta chains below was sequenced from the same sample in a study of human T cells and chemical hapten exposure. Stated time point: patch test 2, 6 weeks after DPC sensitization. Treatment specified: therapeutic diphenylcyclopropenone sensitization with weekly scalp DPC. TCRdb processed the RACE reads anew with MiXCR; each CDR3 protein has one entry. The table lists around 100,000 distinct CDR3 sequences, over 9.5% of them singletons. This material consisted of whole blood, taken in connection with sensitization to the hapten diphenylcyclopropenone (DPC). Source of these receptors: a woman aged 40 to 50 with alopecia areata. Some clones in this sample may be carry-over from other donors' samples.

This clonotype has at least ten counts. The chain is built from TRBV5-6 and TRBJ1-5, with TRBD1 identical over 10 bases. V was clipped by 4 bases and J by 6 bases; unmatched bases: 4. CDR3 size: 14 residues. Germline values: CDR1 SGHDT, CDR2 YYEEEE. The CDR3 DNA follows: TGTGCCAGCAGCCCTGGACAGGGGGTTCAGCCCCAGCATTTT. This codes for CASSPGQGVQPQHF.

This clonotype came up a few times. The CDR3: CASQGNTIYF. The DNA for the CDR3 is TGTGCCAGCCAGGGAAACACCATATATTTT. The rearrangement links TRBV10-3 to TRBJ1-3; no clear D gene. V lost 10 bases and J lost 4, with 5 bases in between. The CDR3 sequence is 10 residues long. CDR1 ENHRY and CDR2 SYGVKD come from the germline V gene.

The sample holds many counts of this clonotype. The chain links TRBV3-1 to TRBJ2-7, with no clear D. The germline V gene has CDR1 LGHDT and CDR2 YNNKEL (reference sequence). The germline V and J ends were trimmed by 1 base and 5 bases, with 6 bases remaining between them. This CDR3 has 12 amino acids. CDR3 protein: CASSQVEDEQYF. The CDR3 DNA follows: TGTGCCAGCAGCCAAGTAGAGGACGAGCAGTACTTC.

This chain joins TRBV4-3 and TRBJ2-1; 12 nucleotides align to TRBD2. This CDR3 is 17 amino acids long. Unmatched junction bases numbered 10, after V lost 0 bases and J lost 10 bases. Germline V gene lookup returns CDR1 LGHNA and CDR2 YSLEER. CDR3 amino acids: CASSQDLQLAGGGEQFF. In nucleotides, the CDR3 is TGCGCCAGCAGCCAAGATCTGCAACTAGCGGGGGGCGGGGAGCAGTTCTTC.

This clonotype was counted ten times or more. The V gene is TRBV2, the J gene TRBJ1-2; 7 positions match TRBD1. The CDR3 is 13 residues long. The V segment lost 6 bases and the J segment 2 bases; nucleotides outside the gene matches: 3. Germline CDR1 reads SNHLY; CDR2 reads FYNNEI. CDR3 sequence (DNA): TGTGCCAGCAGAATCAGGGGGAACTATGGCTACACCTTC. Its protein is CASRIRGNYGYTF.

At least ten counts were recorded for this clonotype. This chain joins TRBV7-3 and TRBJ2-2, with 8 bases aligning to TRBD2. Germline CDR1 and CDR2: SGHTA and FQGTGA. V lost 5 bases and J lost 6; bases outside the gene matches: 8. The CDR3 is made up of 15 amino acids. The CDR3 bases are TGTGCCAGCAGCCTGGGGACTAGTGGGTCCGGGGAGCTGTTTTTT. Translating gives CASSLGTSGSGELFF.